The sample holds a few counts of the clone carrying this TCR beta chain. Its target is not known. This sample is part of a study of T cells after yellow fever vaccination. Findings and limits, study-wide: Abundant contaminating clonotypes from the bulk population could appear in FACS-sorted repertoires. A minor fraction of clonotypes spanned both CD4 and CD8 compartments. Among primary-vaccination clones, most reappeared after the booster, at approximately 97% for CD4 and about 90% for CD8.

The germline gives CDR1 LNHDA, CDR2 SQIVND (reference sequence). The CDR3 runs 12 residues. The ends were cut back, 6 bases at V and 2 bases at J, with 8 bases in the middle. Production of TCR cDNA was by 5'RACE template switching, which also added a universal primer site and UMIs. TCRdb recomputed calls from the 5' RACE reads with MiXCR, one row per CDR3 protein. Found here are over 300,000 distinct CDR3 sequences, approximately 4% of them singletons; the top ten hold approximately 25%. The V call is TRBV19, the J call TRBJ2-7; no reliable D call. This TCR derives from a man in his late teens or twenties who received the YFV17D yellow fever vaccine. This material consisted of PBMCs, taken 5 days after the yellow fever booster vaccination. CDR3 sequence reads: CASRGITYEQYF. CDR3 in DNA: TGTGCCAGTAGGGGGATAACCTACGAGCAGTACTTC. Full variable domain (outside the CDR3, taken from reference TRBV19 and TRBJ2-7): DGGITQSPKYLFRKEGQNVTLSCEQNLNHDAMYWYRQDPGQGLRLIYYSQIVNDFQKGDIAEGYSVSREKKESFPLTVTSAQKNPTAFYLCASRGITYEQYFGPGTRLTVT.